This T cell receptor (beta chain) was identified in a study of T cell changes during pregnancy in multiple sclerosis. The method was immunoSEQ multiplex PCR; TCRdb's version includes in-frame clones alone and lacks a portion of them. The profile shows about 64,000 clones, 80% to 95% of them singletons. Germline assignment: CDR1 SGHRS and CDR2 YFSETQ. The CDR3 is 16 residues long. Trimming left V 0 bases short and J 4 bases short, with 13 bases between. The chain combines TRBV5-1 with TRBJ1-4; D uncertain. Sequencing was performed on peripheral blood, taken in the second trimester of pregnancy. This receptor was identified in a female donor with multiple sclerosis, enrolled in a pregnancy study. The CDR3 DNA reads as TGCGCCAGCAGCTTGGACTTTCTCACCTTTAATGAAAAACTGTTTTTT. This translates into CASSLDFLTFNEKLFF.